The entry below gives a single T cell receptor beta chain sequence along with its context. Its antigen is not known. This could be a read error, since a much larger clone is one nucleotide away. CDR3 length equals 14 residues. Germline V gene lookup returns CDR1 SEHNR and CDR2 FQNEAQ (reference sequence). The sample comes from a study of molecular identifiers for immune sequencing clone quantification. Previously published methods and listed TCR primers were used for the bulk TCR libraries. TCRdb redid the calling of the PCR reads with MiXCR, one entry per CDR3 protein. The sample contains about 320,000 distinct CDR3 sequences, roughly a fifth of which appear only once. Study results and caveats: Whereas clones above 20 RNA copies held under 1% of naive-cell molecules, they held over 99% of effector molecules. The sizes of highly expanded clones could be underestimated when identical TCR molecules share a barcode.

Sequenced material: naive CD8+ T cells from blood, with Jurkat cell RNA spiked in. Regarding subset: FACS-sorted CD8+CD4-CCR7+CD45RA+ naive T cells. This rearrangement joins TRBV7-9 to TRBJ1-1; perhaps TRBD1 as D (6 bases). This receptor was obtained from a human donor in good health. Some libraries in this study had Jurkat cell RNA spiked in. The CDR3 region has the DNA TGTGCCAGCAGCTTAGTTCGGGGGCCCCCTGAAACTTTCTTT. This encodes CASSLVRGPPETFF.